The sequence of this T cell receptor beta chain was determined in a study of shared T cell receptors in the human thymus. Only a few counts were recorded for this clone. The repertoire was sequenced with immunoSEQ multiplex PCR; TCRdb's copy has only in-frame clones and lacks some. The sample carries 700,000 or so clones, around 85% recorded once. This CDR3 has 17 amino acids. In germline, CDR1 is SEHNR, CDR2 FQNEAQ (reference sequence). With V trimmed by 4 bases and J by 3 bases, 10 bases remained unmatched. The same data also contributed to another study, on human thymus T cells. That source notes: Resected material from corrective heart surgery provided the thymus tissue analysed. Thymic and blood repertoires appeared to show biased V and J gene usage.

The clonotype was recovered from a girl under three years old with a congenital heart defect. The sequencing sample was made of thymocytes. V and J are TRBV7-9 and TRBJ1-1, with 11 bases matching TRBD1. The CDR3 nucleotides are TGTGCCAGCAGCTGGAAGGACAGGGGGCTTAGTTACACTGAAGCTTTCTTT. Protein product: CASSWKDRGLSYTEAFF.